The 29 T cell receptor beta chains below come from one sample, sequenced in a study of cytomegalovirus exposure and HLA in healthy donors. Here immunoSEQ multiplex PCR was the method, and the copy in TCRdb shows in-frame clones only, minus some. The table shows around 120,000 clones, with around 88% occurring only once. Material for sequencing was PBMCs. These receptors all come from a man between 18 and 35 years old in good health and CMV-seronegative.

This clone turned up a few times. This rearrangement joins TRBV5-1 to TRBJ2-7; D might be TRBD2 (6 bases). Germline CDR1 is SGHRS and CDR2 is YFSETQ. Trimming cost V 4 bases and J 3 bases, with 14 bases left between them. The CDR3 is made up of 14 amino acids. CDR3 amino acids: CASSLPGTYYEQYF. DNA of the CDR3: TGCGCCAGCAGCCTGCCCGGGACTTACTACGAGCAGTACTTC.

This chain uses TRBV28 with TRBJ2-3, with 8 bases matching TRBD2. The CDR3 is 15 amino acids. Germline V gene sequence: CDR1 MDHEN, CDR2 SYDVKM. With 1 base clipped from V and 3 bases from J, the junction kept 3 bases outside the gene matches. CDR3 DNA: TGTGCCAGCAGTTTATTGGCGGGAGGTACAGATACGCAGTATTTT. Its translation: CASSLLAGGTDTQYF.

This clone is a singleton in its sample. This rearrangement joins TRBV27 to TRBJ2-7; 8 nucleotides agree with TRBD1. The CDR3 covers 14 residues. The J segment lost 7 bases and the V segment lost 3 bases, leaving 8 bases of the junction unmatched. Germline V gives CDR1 MNHEY, CDR2 SMNVEV (reference sequence). DNA for the CDR3: TGTGCCAGCAGTTTGGCGGCAGGGGGCTTTGAGCAGTACTTC. Its protein is CASSLAAGGFEQYF.

This chain uses TRBV28 with TRBJ2-2, with 9 bases fitting TRBD1. This CDR3 is built from 16 residues. The ends lost 6 bases at V and 6 bases at J; junction bases unmatched: 11. Looked up from germline, CDR1 is MDHEN and CDR2 is SYDVKM. This chain's CDR3 is CASSPRGQGLSGELFF. The CDR3 DNA follows: TGTGCCAGCAGCCCACGCGGACAGGGGTTGTCCGGGGAGCTGTTTTTT.

The chain employs TRBV9 and TRBJ2-2, with a weak D call TRBD2 (7 bases). Germline CDR1 and CDR2: SGDLS and YYNGEE. V was trimmed by 0 bases and J by 3 bases, leaving 15 bases between them. CDR3 length: 17 residues. CDR3 nucleotides: TGTGCCAGCAGCGTAGCTTTCCGGGGGGCGGACACCGGGGAGCTGTTTTTT. Its translation: CASSVAFRGADTGELFF.

The CDR3 region has the DNA TGTGCCATCAACGCGGACTACACCAATTCACCCCTCCACTTT. Translated: CAINADYTNSPLHF. V gene TRBV10-3 combines with J gene TRBJ1-6; D uncertain. This CDR3 is 14 amino acids long. V was pared by 7 bases and J by 7 bases, with 14 bases between. CDR1 and CDR2 (germline): ENHRY, SYGVKD.

A single count supports this clone. The gene calls are TRBV2 and TRBJ1-2; D perhaps matches TRBD1 (5 bases). The CDR3 contains 14 residues. Per the germline V gene, CDR1 is SNHLY and CDR2 is FYNNEI. The ends were cut back, 10 bases at V and 3 bases at J, with 18 bases in the middle. The CDR3 nucleotides are TGTGCCAAGCAGGGAGGGTCCCCACACTATGGCTACACCTTC. Translated, it gives CAKQGGSPHYGYTF.

The sample holds one count of this clone. The V call is TRBV2, the J call TRBJ1-4; D remains unclear. Germline V CDR1 and CDR2: SNHLY, FYNNEI. Trimming left V 7 bases short and J 5 bases short, with 8 bases between. The CDR3 is 12 residues long. This CDR3 is CASKQVNEKLFF. The CDR3 DNA is TGTGCCAGCAAGCAAGTAAATGAAAAACTGTTTTTT.

The rearrangement joins TRBV6-1 to TRBJ1-1; a possible D gene is TRBD1 (5 bases). Germline-derived CDR1 and CDR2 are MNHNS and SASEGT. V was clipped by 6 bases and J by 3 bases, with 11 bases between them. The CDR3 totals 13 residues. The CDR3 loop reads CASRGLGDTEAFF. CDR3 nucleotides: TGTGCCAGCAGGGGGCTTGGAGACACTGAAGCTTTCTTT.

The chain combines TRBV6-5 with TRBJ2-7; D remains ambiguous. Between the trimmed V and J ends, which lost 7 bases and 6 bases, there was a span of 19 bases. The CDR3 loop spans 14 amino acids. Germline assignment: CDR1 MNHEY and CDR2 SVGAGI. The CDR3 bases are TGTGCCAGCACCCGAAGTCAACGGCTAGGCGAGCAGTACTTC. Protein: CASTRSQRLGEQYF.

The chain uses TRBV2 and TRBJ2-1; D might be TRBD1 (5 bases). V was shortened by 6 bases and J by 7 bases, with 10 bases between the two germline ends. The CDR3 is 12 amino acids. Germline loops: CDR1 SNHLY, CDR2 FYNNEI. The CDR3 DNA follows: TGTGCCAGCAGAGAACAGGTAAATGAGCAGTTCTTC. Protein: CASREQVNEQFF.

This clone showed up just a few times. This sequence joins TRBV10-3 and TRBJ1-5, with 12 bases aligning to TRBD1. V lost 6 bases, J lost 7 bases, and 7 bases stayed unmatched. The CDR3 has 15 amino acids. Per the germline V gene, CDR1 is ENHRY and CDR2 is SYGVKD. This CDR3 is CAISPGQGARQPQHF. The CDR3 nucleotides are TGTGCCATCAGCCCGGGACAGGGGGCGCGGCAGCCCCAGCATTTT.

The J gene is TRBJ1-1, the V gene TRBV10-3; the match to TRBD1 covers 11 bases. V lost 3 bases, J lost 0 bases, and 6 bases stayed unmatched. This CDR3 has 17 residues. From germline, CDR1 is ENHRY and CDR2 SYGVKD. CDR3 loop: CAISEGTGGAVNTEAFF. Written as DNA, the CDR3 is TGTGCCATCAGTGAAGGGACAGGGGGAGCCGTGAACACTGAAGCTTTCTTT.

The J gene is TRBJ1-5, the V gene TRBV6-1; perhaps TRBD1 as D (6 bases). This CDR3 is 15 amino acids long. V lost 6 bases, J lost 0 bases, and 12 bases lay in between. In germline, CDR1 is MNHNS, CDR2 SASEGT. The CDR3 bases are TGTGCCAGCAGAATTACGACAGGTAGCAATCAGCCCCAGCATTTT. Amino acids: CASRITTGSNQPQHF.

This chain joins TRBV30 and TRBJ1-2; 7 bases are shared with TRBD1. Unmatched junction bases numbered 9, after V lost 7 bases and J lost 4 bases. Germline-derived CDR1 and CDR2 are GTSNPN and SVGIG (reference sequence). The CDR3 extends over 13 amino acids. The CDR3 coding sequence is TGTGCCTTGGCGGGACAGATCATCTATGGCTACACCTTC. This codes for CALAGQIIYGYTF.

The chain joins TRBV30 to TRBJ1-1; D unclear. This CDR3 contains 13 residues. Trimming shortened V by 2 bases and J by 1 base, and 8 bases separated the two germline ends. Germline-derived CDR1 and CDR2 are GTSNPN and SVGIG (reference sequence). Here the CDR3 DNA reads TGTGCCTGGAGTACCACATGGAACACTGAAGCTTTCTTT. Residues: CAWSTTWNTEAFF. Full variable domain (rest looked up from reference TRBV30 and TRBJ1-1): SQTIHQWPATLVQPVGSPLSLECTVEGTSNPNLYWYRQAAGRGLQLLFYSVGIGQISSEVPQNLSASRPQDRQFILSSKKLLLSDSGFYLCAWSTTWNTEAFFGQGTRLTVV.

This clone was found many times. The genes are TRBV5-1 and TRBJ1-2; D perhaps matches TRBD1 (5 bases). Germline V gene lookup returns CDR1 SGHRS and CDR2 YFSETQ. Between the trimmed V and J ends, which lost 0 bases and 11 bases, there was a span of 14 bases. The CDR3 is made up of 13 amino acids. This chain's CDR3 is CASSLDGTIVYTF. The DNA of the CDR3 is TGCGCCAGCAGCTTGGATGGGACTATTGTGTACACCTTC.

The chain has TRBV5-1 and TRBJ2-3; 9 bases agree with TRBD2. J lost 2 bases, V lost 1 base, and 5 bases had no gene match. Germline assignment: CDR1 SGHRS and CDR2 YFSETQ. This CDR3 spans 16 amino acids. The CDR3 loop reads CASSLLAGFNTDTQYF. The CDR3 nucleotides read TGCGCCAGCAGCTTGCTAGCGGGATTTAACACAGATACGCAGTATTTT.

The rearrangement links TRBV6-5 to TRBJ1-1, with D tentatively TRBD1 (5 bases). The V and J ends lost 6 bases and 5 bases respectively, with 19 bases between them. Germline V gene data show CDR1 as MNHEY and CDR2 as SVGAGI. The CDR3 sequence is 15 residues long. CDR3 region: CASRFSDIPRTEAFF. CDR3 DNA sequence: TGTGCCAGCAGATTCTCGGACATCCCGAGGACTGAAGCTTTCTTT.

This chain joins TRBV11-2 and TRBJ2-3; D is perhaps TRBD2 (5 bases). The CDR3 has 18 amino acids. V was cut by 5 bases and J by 1 base, with 22 bases left in between. Germline loops: CDR1 SGHAT, CDR2 FQNNGV. The CDR3 loop is CASSRGRIQERRTDTQYF. The CDR3 nucleotides read TGTGCCAGCAGCCGTGGGCGGATACAAGAGCGGCGCACAGATACGCAGTATTTT.

The chain is built from TRBV6-4 and TRBJ1-1; 7 nucleotides agree with TRBD1. The CDR3 is 15 amino acids. V lost 4 bases and J lost 1; bases outside the gene matches: 6. Per germline, CDR1 MRHNA and CDR2 SNTAGT. The CDR3 here is CASSVLDRKNTEAFF. DNA for the CDR3: TGTGCCAGCAGTGTCCTGGACAGGAAGAACACTGAAGCTTTCTTT.

The CDR3 reads CASSHTSSGQETQYF. CDR3 nucleotide sequence: TGCGCCAGCAGCCATACAAGTTCGGGGCAAGAGACCCAGTACTTC. The chain is built from TRBV4-3 and TRBJ2-5; a weak D match, TRBD2 (5 bases). V shed 3 bases and J shed 2 bases, with 13 bases lying between them. The germline CDR1 and CDR2 sequences are LGHNA and YSLEER. CDR3 length equals 15 residues.

This clone was detected once. V gene TRBV4-2 combines with J gene TRBJ2-7; 7 positions agree with TRBD1. This CDR3 spans 17 amino acids. Trimming at V came to 0 bases and at J to 0 bases, leaving 8 bases not matched to a gene. The germline CDR1 and CDR2 sequences are LGHNA and YNFKEQ. In DNA, the CDR3 is TGTGCCAGCAGCCAAGACTCTATGACAGGGCCCTCCTACGAGCAGTACTTC. It codes for CASSQDSMTGPSYEQYF.

The chain links TRBV6-5 to TRBJ1-2; 7 positions match TRBD1. V trimming: 5 bases; J trimming: 2 bases; junction bases outside the gene matches: 5. Germline V CDR1 and CDR2: MNHEY, SVGAGI. The CDR3 sequence is 14 residues long. This CDR3 is CASSRGQMNYGYTF. CDR3 in DNA: TGTGCCAGCAGTCGGGGACAGATGAACTATGGCTACACCTTC.

The rearrangement links TRBV6-1 to TRBJ1-5; D may be TRBD1 (6 bases). The ends were cut back, 7 bases at V and 1 base at J, with 14 bases in the middle. Per germline, CDR1 MNHNS and CDR2 SASEGT. The CDR3 spans 15 residues. Here the CDR3 DNA reads TGTGCCAGCATCGGACAGTACCAGAGCAATCAGCCCCAGCATTTT. Amino acids: CASIGQYQSNQPQHF.

V usage is TRBV27 and J usage is TRBJ1-1, with no clear D. The V gene lost 3 bases and the J gene lost 0 bases, with 5 bases spanning the gap. The CDR3 loop spans 13 amino acids. CDR1 is MNHEY and CDR2 is SMNVEV in the germline V gene (reference sequence). The CDR3 region is CASSFSMNTEAFF. The CDR3 nucleotides read TGTGCCAGCAGTTTTTCAATGAACACTGAAGCTTTCTTT.

This clone was recorded a few times. J is TRBJ2-7 and V is TRBV6-5, with a possible D match to TRBD1 (6 bases). V dropped 2 bases and J dropped 2 bases, with 13 bases sitting between them. CDR3 length: 15 residues. Germline V gene sequence: CDR1 MNHEY, CDR2 SVGAGI. This CDR3 is CASSYGRRGTYEQYF. CDR3 sequence (DNA): TGTGCCAGCAGTTACGGTCGCAGGGGAACCTACGAGCAGTACTTC.

This clone has only one observation. The V gene is TRBV28, the J gene TRBJ2-5; 9 nucleotides align to TRBD2. The CDR3 consists of 15 residues. CDR1 is MDHEN and CDR2 is SYDVKM in the germline V gene. V gave up 6 bases and J gave up 0 bases; unmatched junction bases: 5. The CDR3 is CASSPTSGYQETQYF. Written as DNA, the CDR3 is TGTGCCAGCAGCCCGACTAGCGGTTACCAAGAGACCCAGTACTTC.

The chain employs TRBV7-2 and TRBJ2-5; D gene ambiguous. V was cut by 4 bases and J by 5 bases, with 5 bases left in between. Germline V gene lookup returns CDR1 SGHTA and CDR2 FQGNSA. This CDR3 has 11 residues. The CDR3 here is CASSSLETQYF. CDR3 nucleotide sequence: TGTGCCAGCAGCTCCCTGGAGACCCAGTACTTC. Drawing the rest from reference TRBV7-2 and TRBJ2-5, the complete variable domain is GAGVSQSPSNKVTEKGKDVELRCDPISGHTALYWYRQSLGQGLEFLIYFQGNSAPDKSGLPSDRFSAERTGGSVSTLTIQRTQQEDSAVYLCASSSLETQYFGPGTRLLVL.